One sample yielded the 26 T cell receptor beta chains listed below, sequenced in a study of T cell responses to AZD1222 COVID-19 vaccine. Produced via immunoSEQ multiplex PCR; TCRdb's table is partial and in-frame only. The sample contains some 130,000 clones, about nine tenths of which appear only once. Sequencing was performed on peripheral blood, taken on day 0 of AZD1222 vaccination. The receptors here all came from an adult in good health.

This chain links TRBV7-2 with TRBJ1-5; 8 bases align to TRBD1. The germline gives CDR1 SGHTA, CDR2 FQGNSA. The trim removed 5 bases at V and 9 bases at J, leaving 9 bases unmatched. The CDR3 covers 14 residues. The CDR3 DNA sequence: TGTGCCAGCAGCCCAGGGACAGGCCAACGGCCCCAGCATTTT. Its translation is CASSPGTGQRPQHF.

This clone showed up just a few times. The CDR3 reads CASSYQVRGHAFF. CDR3 bases: TGTGCCAGCAGTTACCAGGTTCGGGGGCATGCTTTCTTT. The chain recombines TRBV6-5 with TRBJ1-1; perhaps TRBD1 as D (6 bases). The germline CDR1 and CDR2 sequences are MNHEY and SVGAGI. The CDR3 runs 13 residues. V lost 2 bases and J lost 11, with 15 bases in between.

The rearrangement uses TRBV27 and TRBJ1-5; D unresolved. Trimming removed 2 bases from V and 3 bases from J, with 8 bases in between. Germline CDR1 MNHEY, CDR2 SMNVEV (reference sequence). There are 14 residues in the CDR3. This CDR3 is CASSLAGYNQPQHF. In DNA form, the CDR3 reads TGTGCCAGCAGTTTAGCGGGGTACAATCAGCCCCAGCATTTT.

CDR3 amino acids: CASSPRQGPAGANVLTF. CDR3 in DNA: TGTGCCAGCAGTCCACGACAGGGTCCAGCTGGGGCCAACGTCCTGACTTTC. The chain uses TRBV27 and TRBJ2-6; 7 positions agree with TRBD1. This CDR3 has 17 residues. Germline V gene lookup returns CDR1 MNHEY and CDR2 SMNVEV (reference sequence). V lost 5 bases to trimming and J lost 2 bases; unmatched junction nucleotides: 9.

The rearrangement joins TRBV4-1 to TRBJ1-5; D is perhaps TRBD1 (6 bases). The CDR3 contains 15 residues. Per germline, CDR1 MGHRA and CDR2 YSYEKL. V was pared by 5 bases and J by 3 bases, with 14 bases between. The CDR3 nucleotides read TGCGCCAGCAGCTTCCGGGACAACGCCAATCAGCCCCAGCATTTT. Residues: CASSFRDNANQPQHF.

The chain combines TRBV18 with TRBJ1-2; weak D call: TRBD1 (5 bases). The CDR3 covers 14 residues. Germline V gene data show CDR1 as KGHSH and CDR2 as LQKENI. Trimming removed 4 bases at V and 4 bases at J, with 13 bases between. This chain's CDR3 is CASSLSDRLYGYTF. CDR3 coding DNA: TGTGCCAGCTCACTATCAGACAGACTCTATGGCTACACCTTC.

The gene calls are TRBV7-9 and TRBJ2-3; 15 bases are shared with TRBD2. This CDR3 is 16 amino acids long. CDR1 and CDR2 from the germline V gene are SEHNR and FQNEAQ (reference sequence). J gave up 7 bases and V 3 bases, and 5 bases lay outside the gene matches. CDR3 in DNA: TGTGCCAGCAGCTTGGGGACTAGCGGGGGGTGGAATACGCAGTATTTT. It yields the protein CASSLGTSGGWNTQYF.

The V call is TRBV5-1, the J call TRBJ1-1; 10 bases align to TRBD1. In germline, CDR1 is SGHRS, CDR2 YFSETQ. V trimming: 2 bases; J trimming: 0 bases; junction bases outside the gene matches: 7. CDR3 size: 17 residues. CDR3 residues: CASSFTSTGGMNTEAFF. CDR3 sequence (DNA): TGCGCCAGCAGCTTTACTTCGACAGGGGGCATGAACACTGAAGCTTTCTTT.

This clone appeared once. The chain has TRBV6-5 and TRBJ1-5; TRBD1 matches at 9 bases. V gave up 6 bases and J gave up 7 bases; unmatched junction bases: 7. CDR1 and CDR2 from the germline V gene are MNHEY and SVGAGI. This CDR3 comprises 14 residues. The chain's CDR3 is CASRPQGAGQPQHF. In DNA form, the CDR3 reads TGTGCCAGCAGGCCACAGGGGGCAGGGCAGCCCCAGCATTTT.

The chain couples TRBV5-1 to TRBJ2-3; D is unresolved. Germline CDR1 is SGHRS and CDR2 is YFSETQ. Trimming stripped 2 bases from V and 5 bases from J, with 3 bases between. The CDR3 runs 11 residues. The CDR3 here is CASSLKDTQYF. The CDR3 DNA sequence: TGCGCCAGCAGCTTAAAAGATACGCAGTATTTT.

This clone is a singleton in its sample. V is TRBV6-5 and J is TRBJ1-2, with D unclear. Trimming removed 2 bases from V and 8 bases from J, with 12 bases in between. The CDR3 spans 13 residues. CDR1 and CDR2 from the germline V gene are MNHEY and SVGAGI. CDR3 sequence (DNA): TGTGCCAGCAGTTACGGTGGACTTTGGGGCTACACCTTC. Its protein product is CASSYGGLWGYTF.

The J gene is TRBJ1-5, the V gene TRBV28; no clear D. Trimming removed 3 bases from V and 4 bases from J, with 7 bases in between. CDR3 length: 13 amino acids. Germline V gene sequence: CDR1 MDHEN, CDR2 SYDVKM. In DNA, the CDR3 is TGTGCCAGCAGTTTTGGAGGGAATCAGCCCCAGCATTTT. It codes for CASSFGGNQPQHF. The whole variable domain, filled in from reference TRBV28 and TRBJ1-5, reads DVKVTQSSRYLVKRTGEKVFLECVQDMDHENMFWYRQDPGLGLRLIYFSYDVKMKEKGDIPEGYSVSREKKERFSLILESASTNQTSMYLCASSFGGNQPQHFGDGTRLSIL.

The chain uses TRBV12-5 and TRBJ2-5, with a tentative D call TRBD2 (5 bases). CDR1 and CDR2 (germline): LGHNT, FRNRAP. The CDR3 covers 15 residues. V was pared by 0 bases and J by 2 bases, with 10 bases between. This chain's CDR3 is CASGLVWSGQETQYF. CDR3 DNA: TGTGCTAGTGGTTTGGTATGGTCGGGGCAAGAGACCCAGTACTTC.

This clone was seen once. The gene calls are TRBV7-2 and TRBJ2-5, with TRBD1 as a possible D gene (6 bases). The CDR3 sequence is 15 residues long. Germline loops: CDR1 SGHTA, CDR2 FQGNSA. V gave up 2 bases and J gave up 4 bases, with 14 bases separating them. The CDR3: CASSLSSGVGETQYF. The DNA of the CDR3 is TGTGCCAGCAGCTTATCGTCAGGGGTGGGAGAGACCCAGTACTTC.

V is TRBV7-2 and J is TRBJ2-3; TRBD2 aligns across 13 bases. CDR1 SGHTA and CDR2 FQGNSA come from the germline V gene. CDR3 length equals 15 residues. The V gene end was trimmed by 5 bases and the J gene end by 4 bases; junction bases not matched to a gene: 3. CDR3 amino acids: CASSLTSGGADTQYF. Written as DNA, the CDR3 is TGTGCCAGCAGCCTTACTAGCGGGGGGGCAGATACGCAGTATTTT.

The CDR3 nucleotides read TGTGCCAGCAGTCTGAATTTTTTGTATGGCTACACCTTC. Translation: CASSLNFLYGYTF. V is TRBV11-2 and J is TRBJ1-2; D is unclear. The CDR3 length is 13 residues. The germline V and J ends were trimmed by 6 bases and 5 bases, with 13 bases remaining between them. CDR1 is SGHAT, CDR2 FQNNGV, per germline. Complete variable domain (other parts from reference TRBV11-2 and TRBJ1-2): EAGVAQSPRYKIIEKRQSVAFWCNPISGHATLYWYQQILGQGPKLLIQFQNNGVVDDSQLPKDRFSAERLKGVDSTLKIQPAKLEDSAVYLCASSLNFLYGYTFGSGTRLTVV.

The rearrangement uses TRBV27 and TRBJ1-2, with D perhaps matching TRBD1 (5 bases). V was cut by 8 bases and J by 3 bases, with 13 bases left in between. The CDR3 has 13 residues. The V gene's germline CDR1 is MNHEY and CDR2 SMNVEV (reference sequence). Here the CDR3 DNA reads TGTGCCAGCGGGGTCAGGGACGACTATGGCTACACCTTC. Amino acids: CASGVRDDYGYTF.

This chain uses TRBV9 with TRBJ1-1; no definite D call. In germline, CDR1 is SGDLS, CDR2 YYNGEE. V gave up 0 bases and J gave up 2 bases, with 8 bases separating them. This CDR3 is built from 14 residues. The CDR3 DNA reads as TGTGCCAGCAGCGTAGCTACGGCCAACACTGAAGCTTTCTTT. This translates into CASSVATANTEAFF. The full variable domain, completed using reference TRBV9 and TRBJ1-1, is DSGVTQTPKHLITATGQRVTLRCSPRSGDLSVYWYQQSLDQGLQFLIQYYNGEERAKGNILERFSAQQFPDLHSELNLSSLELGDSALYFCASSVATANTEAFFGQGTRLTVV.

The chain is built from TRBV11-3 and TRBJ2-2, with D possibly being TRBD1 (6 bases). The ends were cut back, 3 bases at V and 4 bases at J, with 12 bases in the middle. Germline lookup yields CDR1 SGHNT and CDR2 YENEEA. This CDR3 is built from 15 residues. The CDR3 DNA reads as TGTGCCAGCAGCTTCTCTGGGGGCCCCACCGGGGAGCTGTTTTTT. Translating it yields CASSFSGGPTGELFF.

V usage is TRBV7-2 and J usage is TRBJ2-2, with 7 bases aligning to TRBD2. This CDR3 contains 16 residues. J gave up 7 bases and V 4 bases, and 12 bases lay outside the gene matches. The germline CDR1 and CDR2 sequences are SGHTA and FQGNSA. CDR3 sequence reads: CASSSPGLPRIGELFF. For the CDR3, the DNA is TGTGCCAGCAGCTCTCCGGGACTACCACGAATCGGGGAGCTGTTTTTT.

This chain joins TRBV10-2 and TRBJ2-1; D remains unclear. Deletions cut 4 bases from V and 7 bases from J, with 17 bases between. The CDR3 consists of 15 residues. Per germline, CDR1 WSHSY and CDR2 SAAADI. CDR3 protein: CASSAIAALSNEQFF. Here the CDR3 DNA reads TGCGCCAGCAGTGCCATAGCAGCACTTAGTAATGAGCAGTTCTTC.

This clone was counted a single time. The gene calls are TRBV27 and TRBJ2-7, with TRBD1 matching over 7 bases. Germline V gene sequence: CDR1 MNHEY, CDR2 SMNVEV (reference sequence). The CDR3 loop spans 17 amino acids. The V segment lost 6 bases and the J segment 3 bases; nucleotides outside the gene matches: 17. The CDR3 sequence is CASSLSRVGTALYEQYF. The CDR3 DNA follows: TGTGCCAGCAGCCTCTCCCGGGTTGGGACAGCCCTCTACGAGCAGTACTTC.

For the CDR3, the DNA is TGTGCCAGTGTGTCCTACACTGAAGCTTTCTTT. Translated, it gives CASVSYTEAFF. This chain uses TRBV27 with TRBJ1-1, with no clear D. V dropped 9 bases and J dropped 3 bases, with 8 bases sitting between them. The V gene's germline CDR1 is MNHEY and CDR2 SMNVEV (reference sequence). The CDR3 extends over 11 amino acids.

The J gene is TRBJ2-1, the V gene TRBV18; no definite D call. The CDR3 has 15 amino acids. V was pared by 3 bases and J by 4 bases, with 13 bases between. Germline-derived CDR1 and CDR2 are KGHSH and LQKENI. The CDR3 sequence is CASSPTNDGYNEQFF. The CDR3 coding sequence is TGTGCCAGCTCACCCACTAACGACGGGTACAATGAGCAGTTCTTC.

In DNA, the CDR3 is TGTGCCAGCAGTTACTCTCCGTCGGGGGAAAACACTGAAGCTTTCTTT. Translation gives CASSYSPSGENTEAFF. V is TRBV6-2 or TRBV6-3 and J is TRBJ1-1; tentatively, D is TRBD1 (5 bases). V lost 0 bases to trimming and J lost 2 bases, with 13 bases between them. Germline V gene lookup returns CDR1 MNHEY and CDR2 SVGEGT. The CDR3 contains 16 residues.

The CDR3 reads CASSSGAYEQYF. The CDR3 DNA sequence: TGTGCCAGCAGTTCCGGGGCCTACGAGCAGTACTTC. The chain couples TRBV12-3 or TRBV12-4 to TRBJ2-7, with D perhaps TRBD2 (5 bases). CDR3 length: 12 residues. V was cut by 4 bases and J by 2 bases, with 6 bases left in between.